Below are 29 T cell receptor beta chains sequenced from a single sample in a study of shared clonotypes between healthy human individuals. Libraries were prepared by immunoSEQ multiplex PCR; TCRdb keeps only in-frame clonotypes and omits some of them. Of hundreds of thousands of clones in the sample, more than 85% were seen once. In the naive CD8 group, cells lacked CD45RO and were positively selected for CCR7, so terminally differentiated effector memory CD45RA+ cells were left out. The source material was naive CD8+ T cells sorted from blood. All receptors derive from a young man in good health.

The chain recombines TRBV6-5 with TRBJ1-4; D is uncertain. Germline V gene data show CDR1 as MNHEY and CDR2 as SVGAGI. The V and J ends lost 6 bases and 6 bases respectively, with 14 bases between them. The CDR3 is 14 amino acids. The CDR3 spells CASRPPRVDEKLFF. In DNA, the CDR3 is TGTGCCAGCAGACCCCCCCGGGTGGATGAAAAACTGTTTTTT.

V usage is TRBV9 and J usage is TRBJ2-1, with 7 bases lining up with TRBD1. J lost 8 bases, V lost 6 bases, and 5 bases had no gene match. Per germline, CDR1 SGDLS and CDR2 YYNGEE. This CDR3 is built from 12 residues. Written as DNA, the CDR3 is TGTGCCAGCACCCAAGGACAGGATGAGCAGTTCTTC. Translated, it gives CASTQGQDEQFF.

The CDR3: CASSLETSGSMGRYEQYF. CDR3 bases: TGTGCCAGCAGCTTAGAAACTAGCGGGAGTATGGGTCGCTACGAGCAGTACTTC. The J gene is TRBJ2-7, the V gene TRBV7-9, with TRBD2 matching 11 bases. The CDR3 runs 18 residues. With 1 base clipped from V and 3 bases from J, the junction kept 11 bases outside the gene matches. Germline V gene sequence: CDR1 SEHNR, CDR2 FQNEAQ (reference sequence).

Comments on this clone: Mismatch with germline at one junction end may stem from a read error. The same CDR3 is also encoded by other DNA sequences in this sample. This chain joins TRBV4-1 and TRBJ1-5; D ambiguous. Germline CDR1 reads MGHRA; CDR2 reads YSYEKL. This CDR3 has 16 amino acids. The CDR3 protein is CASSQDVGFGNQPQHF. The CDR3 nucleotides read TGTGCCAGCAGCCAAGATGTGGGCTTCGGGAATCAGCCCCAGCATTTT.

The table lists this clone with a few counts. The rearrangement joins TRBV28 to TRBJ1-2, with TRBD1 identical over 7 bases. J gave up 4 bases and V 2 bases, and 25 bases lay outside the gene matches. CDR1 is MDHEN, CDR2 SYDVKM, per germline. CDR3 size: 21 residues. Here the CDR3 reads CASSLIVLDGQAVGGLYGYTF. The CDR3 DNA sequence: TGTGCCAGCAGTTTAATTGTCCTGGACGGACAGGCAGTTGGAGGGCTCTATGGCTACACCTTC.

This clone was observed a single time. The CDR3 region has the DNA TGTGCCAGCAGCTTAGTCCTCAGAATTAACACCGGGGAGCTGTTTTTT. Its translation is CASSLVLRINTGELFF. The V gene is TRBV11-2, the J gene TRBJ2-2; D is unresolved. V gave up 1 base and J gave up 2 bases, with 11 bases separating them. The CDR3 covers 16 residues. CDR1 and CDR2 from the germline V gene are SGHAT and FQNNGV. Based on the CDR3 plus reference TRBV11-2 and TRBJ2-2, the full variable domain is EAGVAQSPRYKIIEKRQSVAFWCNPISGHATLYWYQQILGQGPKLLIQFQNNGVVDDSQLPKDRFSAERLKGVDSTLKIQPAKLEDSAVYLCASSLVLRINTGELFFGEGSRLTVL.

This chain uses TRBV4-3 with TRBJ1-2; 9 positions agree with TRBD1. The CDR3 is made up of 17 amino acids. Germline V CDR1 and CDR2: LGHNA, YSLEER. The V and J ends lost 0 bases and 8 bases, in that order; junction bases with no gene match: 13. The CDR3 DNA is TGCGCCAGCAGCCAAGATCCGGGACAGGGAGGGATAGTAGGCTACACCTTC. This sequence encodes CASSQDPGQGGIVGYTF.

Details on this clone: One junction end does not reproduce the germline sequence, and a read error may be involved. V and J are TRBV27 and TRBJ2-2; 8 bases map to TRBD1. Germline assignment: CDR1 MNHEY and CDR2 SMNVEV (reference sequence). This CDR3 contains 14 residues. CDR3 region: CASAGTGYTGELFF. CDR3 DNA sequence: TGTGCCAGCGCCGGGACAGGTTACACAGGGGAGCTGTTTTTT.

V usage is TRBV7-9 and J usage is TRBJ2-5, with TRBD2 matching 10 bases. Per the germline V gene, CDR1 is SEHNR and CDR2 is FQNEAQ (reference sequence). This CDR3 has 15 residues. V shed 6 bases, J shed 5 bases, and the junction held 9 bases outside the gene matches. CDR3 DNA sequence: TGTGCCAGCAGTTTATCGGGACTAGCGCAGGAGACCCAGTACTTC. Encoded protein: CASSLSGLAQETQYF.

The V gene is TRBV5-4, the J gene TRBJ2-7; TRBD2 agrees at 13 bases. The CDR3 has 14 residues. V shed 4 bases, J shed 10 bases, and the junction held 8 bases outside the gene matches. Per germline, CDR1 SGHNT and CDR2 YYREEE (reference sequence). The CDR3 DNA sequence: TGTGCCAGCAGCCACCGGACTAGCGGGAGTCCCCAGTACTTC. It encodes CASSHRTSGSPQYF.

This clone occurred once. The V gene is TRBV10-1, the J gene TRBJ2-1; 11 bases align to TRBD2. Germline V gene sequence: CDR1 WNHNN, CDR2 SYGVQD (reference sequence). The CDR3 is 14 residues long. Trimming at V came to 3 bases and at J to 7 bases, leaving 2 bases not matched to a gene. In nucleotides, the CDR3 is TGCGCCAGCAGTGAACTAGCGGGAGAGAATGAGCAGTTCTTC. Amino acid sequence: CASSELAGENEQFF.

This chain uses TRBV13 with TRBJ2-1; 10 nucleotides align to TRBD2. This CDR3 contains 18 residues. CDR1 PRHDT and CDR2 FYEKMQ come from the germline V gene (reference sequence). With V trimmed by 4 bases and J by 4 bases, 13 bases remained unmatched. In nucleotides, the CDR3 is TGTGCCAGCAGCTGGGGACTAGCGTTGAGCTCCAGTTACAATGAGCAGTTCTTC. This gives the protein CASSWGLALSSSYNEQFF.

The chain is built from TRBV10-1 and TRBJ2-7; 7 bases map to TRBD1. The CDR3 is 15 residues long. V was pared by 0 bases and J by 1 base, with 3 bases of the junction left unmatched. Germline lookup yields CDR1 WNHNN and CDR2 SYGVQD (reference sequence). This CDR3 is CASSESQQGSYEQYF. CDR3 DNA sequence: TGCGCCAGCAGTGAGTCACAACAGGGGTCCTACGAGCAGTACTTC.

The genes are TRBV6-5 and TRBJ1-2; D not resolved. Deletions cut 0 bases from V and 6 bases from J, with 8 bases between. Germline values: CDR1 MNHEY, CDR2 SVGAGI. This CDR3 region has 13 residues. The CDR3: CASSYSLQNGYTF. In nucleotides, the CDR3 is TGTGCCAGCAGTTACTCGCTACAGAATGGCTACACCTTC.

The V and J genes are TRBV11-2 and TRBJ2-1, with 7 bases that match TRBD1. The CDR3 loop spans 18 amino acids. The germline gives CDR1 SGHAT, CDR2 FQNNGV. With V trimmed by 1 base and J by 2 bases, 11 bases remained unmatched. The CDR3 region has the DNA TGTGCCAGCAGCTTAGGGGACCTGGGACAGAGTACCTACAATGAGCAGTTCTTC. Translation: CASSLGDLGQSTYNEQFF.

This chain uses TRBV10-3 with TRBJ2-2; weak D call: TRBD2 (6 bases). The CDR3 has 15 amino acids. V gave up 4 bases and J gave up 4 bases, with 13 bases separating them. CDR1 is ENHRY and CDR2 is SYGVKD in the germline V gene. The CDR3 DNA reads as TGTGCCATCAGTGCTTCGGGGGTGAGCACCGGGGAGCTGTTTTTT. Its protein is CAISASGVSTGELFF.

Points on this clone: The sample holds other DNA sequences that translate to the same CDR3. V usage is TRBV18 and J usage is TRBJ2-7; 10 bases match TRBD2. Germline trimming cut 3 bases from V and 4 bases from J; bases unmatched to any gene: 0. The CDR3 is made up of 13 amino acids. In germline, CDR1 is KGHSH, CDR2 LQKENI. The CDR3 bases are TGTGCCAGCTCACCGGGACTAGCGTACGAGCAGTACTTC. Amino acids: CASSPGLAYEQYF.

CDR3 region: CASSLNRRVSYNEQFF. The CDR3, as DNA: TGTGCCAGCAGTTTAAACAGGAGAGTCTCCTACAATGAGCAGTTCTTC. The V call is TRBV28, the J call TRBJ2-1; TRBD1 might be the D (5 bases). The CDR3 extends over 16 amino acids. Germline assignment: CDR1 MDHEN and CDR2 SYDVKM. V gave up 2 bases and J gave up 0 bases, with 11 bases separating them.

The chain couples TRBV27 to TRBJ2-2, with 7 bases that match TRBD1. The germline V gene encodes CDR1 MNHEY and CDR2 SMNVEV (reference sequence). Trimming removed 7 bases from V and 7 bases from J; junction bases left unmatched: 6. The CDR3 runs to 13 residues. CDR3 nucleotide sequence: TGTGCCAGCACAGACAGGGCTGACGGGGAGCTGTTTTTT. Protein sequence: CASTDRADGELFF.

The J gene is TRBJ2-3, the V gene TRBV7-9; D gene uncertain. Germline assignment: CDR1 SEHNR and CDR2 FQNEAQ (reference sequence). The CDR3 spans 14 residues. V was clipped by 0 bases and J by 4 bases, with 8 bases between them. CDR3 region: CASSLAPGADTQYF. The CDR3 DNA sequence: TGTGCCAGCAGCTTAGCCCCAGGCGCAGATACGCAGTATTTT.

There are a few counts of this clone. This sequence joins TRBV7-9 and TRBJ1-5; D remains unclear. The CDR3 length is 12 residues. V dropped 3 bases and J dropped 8 bases, with 8 bases sitting between them. The germline V gene has CDR1 SEHNR and CDR2 FQNEAQ (reference sequence). CDR3 protein: CASSFGLEPQHF. In nucleotides, the CDR3 is TGTGCCAGCAGCTTTGGGCTGGAGCCCCAGCATTTT.

The genes are TRBV6-5 and TRBJ2-7; D might be TRBD2 (5 bases). Germline CDR1 is MNHEY and CDR2 is SVGAGI. V was cut by 3 bases and J by 1 base, with 16 bases left in between. The CDR3 loop spans 16 amino acids. CDR3 protein: CASSYSGDTRSYEQYF. CDR3 in DNA: TGTGCCAGCAGTTATTCCGGGGATACCCGTTCCTACGAGCAGTACTTC.

The J gene is TRBJ2-7, the V gene TRBV27; 7 nucleotides align to TRBD2. The CDR3 sequence is 15 residues long. After removal of 5 bases from V and 0 bases from J, the junction contained 7 bases not matched to a gene. The germline V gene has CDR1 MNHEY and CDR2 SMNVEV (reference sequence). CDR3 nucleotide sequence: TGTGCCAGCAGTCCGAGACTAGCTTACTCCTACGAGCAGTACTTC. Translating it yields CASSPRLAYSYEQYF.

This chain joins TRBV7-9 and TRBJ2-1; possible D gene TRBD1, 6 bases. Germline lookup yields CDR1 SEHNR and CDR2 FQNEAQ (reference sequence). The V end was cut by 1 base, the J end by 9 bases, with 19 bases between. The CDR3 runs to 16 residues. The CDR3 loop is CASSLEQGPHNGEQFF. CDR3 nucleotide sequence: TGTGCCAGCAGCTTAGAACAGGGCCCCCACAATGGTGAGCAGTTCTTC.

The J gene is TRBJ2-5, the V gene TRBV6-5; TRBD2 matches 9 bases. V lost 8 bases to trimming and J lost 5 bases; unmatched junction nucleotides: 9. Germline V gene lookup returns CDR1 MNHEY and CDR2 SVGAGI. CDR3 length: 14 residues. The CDR3 bases are TGTGCCAGCCGAGCGGGAGGCCCTCGGGAGACCCAGTACTTC. This gives the protein CASRAGGPRETQYF.

The gene calls are TRBV9 and TRBJ2-5; weak D call: TRBD2 (5 bases). The germline gives CDR1 SGDLS, CDR2 YYNGEE. The CDR3 extends over 16 amino acids. Trimming removed 0 bases at V and 0 bases at J, with 12 bases between. CDR3 in amino acids: CASSVGGVRDQETQYF. CDR3 nucleotide sequence: TGTGCCAGCAGCGTAGGTGGCGTGCGGGACCAAGAGACCCAGTACTTC.

The chain carries TRBV5-1 and TRBJ1-1; 9 bases match TRBD1. The trim removed 5 bases at V and 1 base at J, leaving 6 bases unmatched. The germline V gene encodes CDR1 SGHRS and CDR2 YFSETQ. The CDR3 totals 15 residues. The CDR3 DNA sequence: TGCGCCAGCAGAATTCCGGGACAGGGGAACACTGAAGCTTTCTTT. It specifies CASRIPGQGNTEAFF.

The chain employs TRBV6-4 and TRBJ2-1; TRBD2 matches at 9 bases. CDR1 MRHNA and CDR2 SNTAGT come from the germline V gene. The CDR3 covers 15 residues. Germline trimming cut 3 bases from V and 4 bases from J; bases unmatched to any gene: 4. CDR3 region: CASSETSGLYNEQFF. CDR3 DNA sequence: TGTGCCAGCAGTGAAACTAGCGGGTTATACAATGAGCAGTTCTTC.

This sequence joins TRBV21-1 and TRBJ2-7; the DNA was not compared with TRBD2, the D call given in the table. TRBV21-1 is reported as a pseudogene. This CDR3 contains 17 residues. The CDR3 loop is CASSNWTSGRKSYEQYF. Here the CDR3 DNA reads TGTGCCAGCAGCAATTGGACTAGCGGGAGAAAGTCCTACGAGCAGTACTTC.